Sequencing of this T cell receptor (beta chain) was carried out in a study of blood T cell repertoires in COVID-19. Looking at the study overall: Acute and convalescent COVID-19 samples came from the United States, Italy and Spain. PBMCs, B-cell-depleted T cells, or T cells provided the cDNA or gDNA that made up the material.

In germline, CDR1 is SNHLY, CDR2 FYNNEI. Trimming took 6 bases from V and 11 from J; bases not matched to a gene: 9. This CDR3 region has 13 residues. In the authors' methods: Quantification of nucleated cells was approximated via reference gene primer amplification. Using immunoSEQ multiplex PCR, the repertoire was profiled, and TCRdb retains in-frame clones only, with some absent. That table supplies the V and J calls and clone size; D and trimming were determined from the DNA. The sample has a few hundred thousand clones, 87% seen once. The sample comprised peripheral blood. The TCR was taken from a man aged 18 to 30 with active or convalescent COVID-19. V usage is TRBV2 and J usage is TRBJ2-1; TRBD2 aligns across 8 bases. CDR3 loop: CASRQFSGTQQFF. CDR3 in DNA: TGTGCCAGCAGACAATTTAGCGGGACCCAGCAGTTCTTC.